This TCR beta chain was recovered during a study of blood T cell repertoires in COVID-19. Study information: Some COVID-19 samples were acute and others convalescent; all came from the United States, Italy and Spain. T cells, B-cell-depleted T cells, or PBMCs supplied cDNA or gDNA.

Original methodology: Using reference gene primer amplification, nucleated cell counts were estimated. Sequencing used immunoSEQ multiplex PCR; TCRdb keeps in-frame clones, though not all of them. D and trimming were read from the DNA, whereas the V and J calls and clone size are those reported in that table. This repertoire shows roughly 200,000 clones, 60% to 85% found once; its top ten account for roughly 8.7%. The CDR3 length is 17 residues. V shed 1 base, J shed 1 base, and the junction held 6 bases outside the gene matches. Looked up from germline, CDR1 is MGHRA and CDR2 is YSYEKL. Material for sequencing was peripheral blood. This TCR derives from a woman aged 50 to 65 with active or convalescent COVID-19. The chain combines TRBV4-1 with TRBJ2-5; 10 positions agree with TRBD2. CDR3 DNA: TGCGCCAGCAGCCAAGGAACAGCGGGGGGGTCCCAAGAGACCCAGTACTTC. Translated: CASSQGTAGGSQETQYF.